This T cell receptor beta chain stems from a study of CD8+ T cells in alopecia areata. Findings of the study overall: Between patients, shared TCR sequences were less clear than in mice. This was possibly due in part to HLA diversity in the patient population.

From germline, CDR1 is GTSNPN and CDR2 SVGIG (reference sequence). The V end lost 0 bases, the J end lost 9 bases, and 12 bases lay between the germline ends. The CDR3 has 13 residues. RNA extraction and reverse transcription yielded cDNA as sequencing template. Measured with immunoSEQ multiplex PCR; TCRdb has only the in-frame clones, and not every one. The sample lists more than 75,000 clones, about 40% seen once, with approximately 1.2% in the top ten. On this clone: The antigen is not known.

This chain joins TRBV30 and TRBJ2-1; D is unresolved. The sample consisted of CD4+ T cells sorted from blood. The clonotype was recovered from a human donor with alopecia areata. CDR3 sequence: CAWSVNRVAEQFF. The CDR3 DNA sequence: TGTGCCTGGAGTGTCAACCGCGTGGCTGAGCAGTTCTTC.